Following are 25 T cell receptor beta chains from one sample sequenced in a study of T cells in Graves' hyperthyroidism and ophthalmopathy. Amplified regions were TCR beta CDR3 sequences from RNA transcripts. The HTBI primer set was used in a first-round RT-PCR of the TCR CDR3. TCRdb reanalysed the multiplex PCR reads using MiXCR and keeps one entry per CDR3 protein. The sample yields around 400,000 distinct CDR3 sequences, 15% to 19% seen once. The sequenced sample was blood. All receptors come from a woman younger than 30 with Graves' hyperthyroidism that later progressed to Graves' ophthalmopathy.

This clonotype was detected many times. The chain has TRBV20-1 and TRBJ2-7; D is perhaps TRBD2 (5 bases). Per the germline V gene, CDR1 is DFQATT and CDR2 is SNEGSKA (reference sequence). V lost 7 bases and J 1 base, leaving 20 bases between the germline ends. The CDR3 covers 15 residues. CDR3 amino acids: CSGSGGLVGSYEQYF. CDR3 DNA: TGCAGTGGTTCGGGCGGGCTAGTCGGGTCCTACGAGCAGTACTTC.

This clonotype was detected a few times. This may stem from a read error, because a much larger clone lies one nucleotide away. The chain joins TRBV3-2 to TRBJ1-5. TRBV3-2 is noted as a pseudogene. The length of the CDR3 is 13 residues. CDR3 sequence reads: CASSQDLNQPPHF. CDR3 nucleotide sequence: TGTGCCAGCAGCCAAGATCTCAATCAGCCCCCGCATTTT.

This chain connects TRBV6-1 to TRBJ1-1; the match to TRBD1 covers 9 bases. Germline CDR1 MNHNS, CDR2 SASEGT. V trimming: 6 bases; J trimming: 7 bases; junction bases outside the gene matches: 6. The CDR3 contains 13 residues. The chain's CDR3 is CASRRPGQGEAFF. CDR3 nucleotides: TGTGCCAGCAGACGTCCGGGACAGGGTGAAGCTTTCTTT.

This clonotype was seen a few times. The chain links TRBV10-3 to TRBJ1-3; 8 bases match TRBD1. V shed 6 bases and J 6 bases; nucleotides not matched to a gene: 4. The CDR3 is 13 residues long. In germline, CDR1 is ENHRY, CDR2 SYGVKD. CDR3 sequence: CAIRGQVSNTIYF. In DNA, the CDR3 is TGTGCCATCAGGGGACAGGTATCAAACACCATATATTTT.

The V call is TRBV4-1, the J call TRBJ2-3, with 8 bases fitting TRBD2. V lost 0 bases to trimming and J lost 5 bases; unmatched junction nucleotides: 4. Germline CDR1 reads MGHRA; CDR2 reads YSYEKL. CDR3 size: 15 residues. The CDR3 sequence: CASSQDGLARDTQYF. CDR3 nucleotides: TGCGCCAGCAGCCAAGATGGACTAGCACGAGATACGCAGTATTTT.

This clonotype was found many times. The CDR3 here is CASSSPKGRGQETQYF. Written as DNA, the CDR3 is TGTGCCAGCAGCTCCCCAAAAGGCAGGGGGCAAGAGACCCAGTACTTC. The rearrangement joins TRBV11-2 to TRBJ2-5; 7 bases fit TRBD1. J lost 2 bases, V lost 4 bases, and 10 bases had no gene match. The germline CDR1 and CDR2 sequences are SGHAT and FQNNGV. This CDR3 contains 16 residues.

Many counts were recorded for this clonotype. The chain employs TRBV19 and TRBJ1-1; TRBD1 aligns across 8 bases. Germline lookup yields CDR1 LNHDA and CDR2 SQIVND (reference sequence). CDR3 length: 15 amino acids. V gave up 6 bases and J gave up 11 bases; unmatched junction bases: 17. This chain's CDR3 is CASRNSFRTGRTAFF. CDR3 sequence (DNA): TGTGCCAGTAGAAATTCCTTCCGGACAGGGCGGACGGCTTTCTTT.

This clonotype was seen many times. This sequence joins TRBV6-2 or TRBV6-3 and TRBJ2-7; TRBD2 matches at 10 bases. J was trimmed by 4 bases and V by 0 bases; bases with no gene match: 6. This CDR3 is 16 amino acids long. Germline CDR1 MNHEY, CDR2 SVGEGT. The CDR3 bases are TGTGCCAGCAGTTACTCGGTAGCGGGAGGCCCTTACGAGCAGTACTTC. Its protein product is CASSYSVAGGPYEQYF.

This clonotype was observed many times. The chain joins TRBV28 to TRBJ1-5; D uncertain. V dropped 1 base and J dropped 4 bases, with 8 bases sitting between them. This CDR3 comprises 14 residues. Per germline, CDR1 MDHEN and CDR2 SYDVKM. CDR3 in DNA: TGTGCCAGCAGTTTATTATCAGAGAATCAGCCCCAGCATTTT. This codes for CASSLLSENQPQHF.

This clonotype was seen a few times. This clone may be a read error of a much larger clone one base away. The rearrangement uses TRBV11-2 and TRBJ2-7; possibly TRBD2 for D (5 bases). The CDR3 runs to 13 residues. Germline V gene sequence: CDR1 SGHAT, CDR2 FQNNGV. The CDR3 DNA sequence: TGTGCCAACAGCCTTCCGGGGTCCTACGAGCAGTACTTC. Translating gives CANSLPGSYEQYF.

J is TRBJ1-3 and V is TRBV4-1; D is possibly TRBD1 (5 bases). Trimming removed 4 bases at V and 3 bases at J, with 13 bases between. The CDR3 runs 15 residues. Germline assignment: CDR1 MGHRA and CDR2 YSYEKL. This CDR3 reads CASSPTLGVGNTIYF. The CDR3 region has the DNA TGCGCCAGCAGCCCTACCTTGGGGGTTGGAAACACCATATATTTT.

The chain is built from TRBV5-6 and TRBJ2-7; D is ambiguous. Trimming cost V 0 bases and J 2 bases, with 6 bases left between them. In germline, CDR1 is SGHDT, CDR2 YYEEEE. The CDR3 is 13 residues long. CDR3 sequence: CASSLVRPYEQYF. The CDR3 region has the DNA TGTGCCAGCAGCTTGGTTAGACCCTACGAGCAGTACTTC.

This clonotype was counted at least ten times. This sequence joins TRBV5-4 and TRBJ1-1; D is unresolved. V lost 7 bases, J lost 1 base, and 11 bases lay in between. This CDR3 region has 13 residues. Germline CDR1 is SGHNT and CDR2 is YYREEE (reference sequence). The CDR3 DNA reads TGTGCCAGCCGCATCTGGGGGAACACTGAAGCTTTCTTT. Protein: CASRIWGNTEAFF.

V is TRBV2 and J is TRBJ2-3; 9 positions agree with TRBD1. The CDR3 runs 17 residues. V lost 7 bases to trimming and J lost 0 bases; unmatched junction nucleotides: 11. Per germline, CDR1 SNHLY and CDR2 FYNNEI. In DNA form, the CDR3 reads TGTGCCAGCACGGGACAGGGACTACTACTTAGCACAGATACGCAGTATTTT. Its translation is CASTGQGLLLSTDTQYF.

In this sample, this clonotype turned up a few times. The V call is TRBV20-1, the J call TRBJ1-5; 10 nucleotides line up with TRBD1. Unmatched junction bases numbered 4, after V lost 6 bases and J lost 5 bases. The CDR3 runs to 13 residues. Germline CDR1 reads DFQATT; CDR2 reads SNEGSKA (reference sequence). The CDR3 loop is CSARDRGDQPQHF. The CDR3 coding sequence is TGCAGTGCCAGGGACAGGGGAGATCAGCCCCAGCATTTT.

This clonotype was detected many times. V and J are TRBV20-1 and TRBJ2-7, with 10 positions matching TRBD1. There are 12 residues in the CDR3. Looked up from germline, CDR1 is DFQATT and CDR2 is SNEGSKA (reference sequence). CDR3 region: CSGTGEGYEQYF. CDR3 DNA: TGCAGCGGGACAGGGGAAGGTTACGAGCAGTACTTC.

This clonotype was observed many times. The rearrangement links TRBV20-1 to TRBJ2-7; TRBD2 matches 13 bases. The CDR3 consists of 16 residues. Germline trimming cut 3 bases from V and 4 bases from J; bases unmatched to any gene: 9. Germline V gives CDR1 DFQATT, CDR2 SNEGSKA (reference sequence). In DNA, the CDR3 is TGCAGTGCTAGTGGGACTAGCGGGAATTCGGTGTACGAGCAGTACTTC. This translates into CSASGTSGNSVYEQYF.

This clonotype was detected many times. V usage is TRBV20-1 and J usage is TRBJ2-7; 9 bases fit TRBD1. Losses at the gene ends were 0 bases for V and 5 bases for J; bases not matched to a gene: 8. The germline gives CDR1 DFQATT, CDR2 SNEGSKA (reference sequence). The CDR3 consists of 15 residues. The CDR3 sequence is CSARDRRDRADEQYF. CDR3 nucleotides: TGCAGTGCTAGAGACCGTCGGGACAGGGCCGACGAGCAGTACTTC.

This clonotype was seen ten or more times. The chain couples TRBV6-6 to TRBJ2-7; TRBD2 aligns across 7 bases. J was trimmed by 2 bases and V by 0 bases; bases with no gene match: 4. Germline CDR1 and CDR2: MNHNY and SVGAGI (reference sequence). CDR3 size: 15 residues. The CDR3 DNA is TGTGCCAGCAGTTACTCACTAGCGAGACCCTACGAGCAGTACTTC. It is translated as CASSYSLARPYEQYF.

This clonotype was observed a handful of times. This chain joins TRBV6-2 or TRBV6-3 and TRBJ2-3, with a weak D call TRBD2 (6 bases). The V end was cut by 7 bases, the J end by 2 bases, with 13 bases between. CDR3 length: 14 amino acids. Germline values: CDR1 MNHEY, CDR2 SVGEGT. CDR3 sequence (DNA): TGTGCCAGCATGGCAGGAGGGGACACAGATACGCAGTATTTT. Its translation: CASMAGGDTDTQYF.

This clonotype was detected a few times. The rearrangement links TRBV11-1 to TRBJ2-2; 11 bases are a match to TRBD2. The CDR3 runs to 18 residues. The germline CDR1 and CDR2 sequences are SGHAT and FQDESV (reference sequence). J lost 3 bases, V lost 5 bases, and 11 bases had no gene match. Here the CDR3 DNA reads TGTGCCAGCAGCCAAGAACCCCGACTAGCGGGATACACCGGGGAGCTGTTTTTT. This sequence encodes CASSQEPRLAGYTGELFF.

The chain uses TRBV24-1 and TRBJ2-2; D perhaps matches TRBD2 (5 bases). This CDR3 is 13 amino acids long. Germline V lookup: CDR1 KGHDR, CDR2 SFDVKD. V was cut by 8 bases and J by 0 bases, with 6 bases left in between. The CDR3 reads CATKDSNTGELFF. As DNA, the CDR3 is TGTGCCACCAAGGACTCGAACACCGGGGAGCTGTTTTTT.

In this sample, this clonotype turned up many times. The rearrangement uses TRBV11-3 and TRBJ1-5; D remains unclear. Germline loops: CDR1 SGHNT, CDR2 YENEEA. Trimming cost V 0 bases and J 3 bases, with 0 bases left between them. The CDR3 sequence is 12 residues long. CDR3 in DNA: TGTGCCAGCAGCTTAGACAATCAGCCCCAGCATTTT. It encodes CASSLDNQPQHF.

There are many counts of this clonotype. The CDR3 here is CASSDGRGGETQYF. The CDR3 nucleotides read TGTGCCAGCAGTGATGGGCGGGGCGGGGAGACCCAGTACTTC. The chain employs TRBV2 and TRBJ2-5, with a tentative D call TRBD2 (6 bases). Looked up from germline, CDR1 is SNHLY and CDR2 is FYNNEI. Trimming cost V 3 bases and J 5 bases, with 13 bases left between them. The length of the CDR3 is 14 residues.

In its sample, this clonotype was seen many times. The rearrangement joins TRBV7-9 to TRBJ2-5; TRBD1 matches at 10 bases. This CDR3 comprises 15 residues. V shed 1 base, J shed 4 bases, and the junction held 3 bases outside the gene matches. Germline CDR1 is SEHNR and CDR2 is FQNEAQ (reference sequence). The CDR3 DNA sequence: TGTGCCAGCAGCTTAGGTGGGACAGGGGCAGAGACCCAGTACTTC. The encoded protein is CASSLGGTGAETQYF.